A single T cell receptor beta chain is shown here with its context. Per the original data handling: Amplification of reference gene primers was used by the study to estimate nucleated cell counts. TCRdb's table, derived via immunoSEQ multiplex PCR, lists solely in-frame clones and lacks some. The V and J calls and clone size come from that table; D and trimming were worked out from the DNA. The sample contains roughly 670,000 clones, around 90% of which appear only once. This entry is derived from a study of blood T cell repertoires in COVID-19. Study as a whole: There were acute and convalescent COVID-19 samples, and they came from the United States, Italy and Spain. PBMCs, B-cell-depleted T cells, or T cells provided the cDNA or gDNA that made up the material.

The receptor's source is a young woman with acute or convalescent COVID-19. The material sequenced was peripheral blood.

CDR3: CSVGGSVDFF. CDR3 DNA sequence: TGCAGCGTCGGGGGGTCGGTGGATTTCTTT. The J gene is TRBJ1-1, the V gene TRBV29-1, with a possible D match to TRBD1 (5 bases). Trimming cost V 6 bases and J 13 bases, with 15 bases left between them. The germline V gene encodes CDR1 SQVTM and CDR2 ANQGSEA. CDR3 length: 10 residues.